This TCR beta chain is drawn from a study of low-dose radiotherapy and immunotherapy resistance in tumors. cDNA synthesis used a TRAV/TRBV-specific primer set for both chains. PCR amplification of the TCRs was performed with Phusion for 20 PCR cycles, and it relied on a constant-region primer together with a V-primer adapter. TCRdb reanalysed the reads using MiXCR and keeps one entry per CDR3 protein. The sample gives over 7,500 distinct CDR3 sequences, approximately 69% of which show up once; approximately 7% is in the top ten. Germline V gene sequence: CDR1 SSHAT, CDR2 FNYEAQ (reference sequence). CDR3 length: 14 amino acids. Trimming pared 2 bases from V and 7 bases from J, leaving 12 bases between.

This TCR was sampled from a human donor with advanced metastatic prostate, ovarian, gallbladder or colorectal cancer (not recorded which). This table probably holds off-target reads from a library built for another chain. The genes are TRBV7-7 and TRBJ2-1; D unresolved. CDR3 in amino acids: CASSLSGIQNEQFF. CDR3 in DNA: TGTGCCAGCAGCTTATCTGGGATCCAGAATGAGCAGTTCTTC.